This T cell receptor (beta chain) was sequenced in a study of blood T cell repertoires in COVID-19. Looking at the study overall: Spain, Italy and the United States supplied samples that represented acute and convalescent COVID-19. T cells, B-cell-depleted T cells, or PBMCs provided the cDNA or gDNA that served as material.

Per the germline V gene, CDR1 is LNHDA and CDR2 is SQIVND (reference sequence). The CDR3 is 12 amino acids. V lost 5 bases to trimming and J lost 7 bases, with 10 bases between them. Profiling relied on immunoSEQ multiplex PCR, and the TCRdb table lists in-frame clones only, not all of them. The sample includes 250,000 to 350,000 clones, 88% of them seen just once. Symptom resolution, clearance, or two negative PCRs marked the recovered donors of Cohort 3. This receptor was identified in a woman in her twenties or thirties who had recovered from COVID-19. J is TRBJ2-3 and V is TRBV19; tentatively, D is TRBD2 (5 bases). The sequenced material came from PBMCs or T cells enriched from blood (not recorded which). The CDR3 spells CASSRPGNTQYF. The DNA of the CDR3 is TGTGCCAGTAGTCGTCCGGGGAATACGCAGTATTTT. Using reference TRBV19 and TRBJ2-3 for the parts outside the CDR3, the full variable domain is DGGITQSPKYLFRKEGQNVTLSCEQNLNHDAMYWYRQDPGQGLRLIYYSQIVNDFQKGDIAEGYSVSREKKESFPLTVTSAQKNPTAFYLCASSRPGNTQYFGPGTRLTVL.